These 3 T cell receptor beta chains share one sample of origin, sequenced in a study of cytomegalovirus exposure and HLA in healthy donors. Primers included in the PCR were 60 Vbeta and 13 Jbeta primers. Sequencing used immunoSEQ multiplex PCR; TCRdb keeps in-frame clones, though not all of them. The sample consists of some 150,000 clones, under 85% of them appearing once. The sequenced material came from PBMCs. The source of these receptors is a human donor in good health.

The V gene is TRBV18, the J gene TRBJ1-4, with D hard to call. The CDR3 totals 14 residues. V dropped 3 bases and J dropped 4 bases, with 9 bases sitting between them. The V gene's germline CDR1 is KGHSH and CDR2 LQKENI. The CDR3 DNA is TGTGCCAGCTCACCTGGGCAGAGTAATGAAAAACTGTTTTTT. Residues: CASSPGQSNEKLFF.

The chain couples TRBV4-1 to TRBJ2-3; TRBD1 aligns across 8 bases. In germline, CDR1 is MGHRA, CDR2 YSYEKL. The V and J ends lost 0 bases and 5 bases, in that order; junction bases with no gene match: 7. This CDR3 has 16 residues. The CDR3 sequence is CASSQEWTGTLDTQYF. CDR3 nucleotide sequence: TGCGCCAGCAGCCAAGAGTGGACAGGGACATTAGATACGCAGTATTTT.

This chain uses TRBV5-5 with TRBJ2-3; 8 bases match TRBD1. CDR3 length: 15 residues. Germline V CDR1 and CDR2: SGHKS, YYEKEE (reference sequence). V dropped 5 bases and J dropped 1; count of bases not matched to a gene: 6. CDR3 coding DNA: TGTGCCAGCAGTACCAGGGGGCATGGCACAGATACGCAGTATTTT. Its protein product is CASSTRGHGTDTQYF. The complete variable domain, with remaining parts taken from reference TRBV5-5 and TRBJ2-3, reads DAGVTQSPTHLIKTRGQQVTLRCSPISGHKSVSWYQQVLGQGPQFIFQYYEKEERGRGNFPDRFSARQFPNYSSELNVNALLLGDSALYLCASSTRGHGTDTQYFGPGTRLTVL.